Included here is one T cell receptor beta chain sequence, with context. Germline V gives CDR1 LGHNA, CDR2 YNFKEQ. This CDR3 spans 15 amino acids. The germline V and J ends were trimmed by 0 bases and 3 bases, with 11 bases remaining between them. This sample is part of a study of Ad26.COV2.S vaccination and SARS-CoV-2 variants. Treatment indicated: around 19 received Ad26.COV2.S at low or high dose, single or two shots; about 5 received placebo; per-sample allocation not given. All samples were drawn on day 63, counting from the first vaccine or placebo injection. Produced via immunoSEQ multiplex PCR; TCRdb's table is partial and in-frame only. The sample lists around 450,000 clones, around 90% occurring once.

This sequence joins TRBV4-2 and TRBJ1-2, with D perhaps matching TRBD1 (6 bases). The sequence was obtained from a person between 18 and 60 years old who received the Ad26.COV2.S COVID-19 vaccine or a placebo. This material consisted of peripheral blood, taken in a trial of Ad26.COV2.S vaccine versus placebo. This chain's CDR3 is CASSQEGGQYYGYTF. Written as DNA, the CDR3 is TGTGCCAGCAGCCAAGAAGGCGGACAGTACTATGGCTACACCTTC.